The following is a TCR beta chain sequence with its context. This specimen comes from a study of blood T cell repertoires in COVID-19. From germline, CDR1 is MNHEY and CDR2 SVGEGT. The length of the CDR3 is 15 residues. J lost 4 bases, V lost 4 bases, and 7 bases had no gene match. As processed by the authors: For nucleated cells, counts were estimated from reference gene primer amplification. Profiling relied on immunoSEQ multiplex PCR, and the TCRdb table lists in-frame clones only, not all of them. Clone size and V and J calls were adopted from that table, with D and trimming inferred from the DNA. Of 60,000 to 85,000 clones in the sample, 75% to 85% were seen once.

Sequencing used peripheral blood. This chain joins TRBV6-2 or TRBV6-3 and TRBJ1-2; 9 positions agree with TRBD1. The TCR originated in a man aged 65 to 85 who had recovered from COVID-19. The CDR3: CASSSRDRDLYGYTF. CDR3 sequence (DNA): TGTGCCAGCAGTTCCCGGGACAGGGACCTCTATGGCTACACCTTC.